A selection of T cell receptor beta chains follows, all from one sample in a study of blood T cell repertoires in COVID-19. The assay was immunoSEQ multiplex PCR, and TCRdb's table has in-frame clones only and misses some. This repertoire shows around 190,000 clones, about nine tenths found once; its top ten account for 1.5% to 2%. The specimen was peripheral blood. The source of these receptors is a man between 18 and 29 years old with active or convalescent COVID-19. Both conserved end residues are part of each CDR3. A D gene is named only where the DNA matches it firmly. Clone size is given for some rows only: seen once, a few or many times, or a class if the clone is expanded.

J gene: TRBJ1-2
clone size: .
V gene: TRBV18
D gene: .
CDR3 DNA: TGTGCCAGCTCACCAGGGCCAGGGGATGGCTACACCTTC
CDR3 protein: CASSPGPGDGYTF

J gene: TRBJ1-2
clone size: .
V gene: TRBV10-3
D gene: TRBD1
CDR3 DNA: TGTGCCACTCGAACCGGACAGGGAATATGGCGGGGCTACACCTTC
CDR3 protein: CATRTGQGIWRGYTF

J gene: TRBJ1-2
clone size: .
V gene: TRBV30
D gene: TRBD1
CDR3 DNA: TGTGCCTGGAGTGGGGACAGGGTTGACTATGGCTACACCTTC
CDR3 protein: CAWSGDRVDYGYTF

J gene: TRBJ1-1
clone size: once
V gene: TRBV7-9
D gene: .
CDR3 DNA: TGTGCCAGCAGCTTGGGGGCGAGCAGTTCCATGAACACTGAAGCTTTCTTT
CDR3 protein: CASSLGASSSMNTEAFF

J gene: TRBJ1-2
clone size: .
V gene: TRBV19
D gene: .
CDR3 DNA: TGTGCCAGTGAACATTCGACAGCTAACTATGGCTACACCTTC
CDR3 protein: CASEHSTANYGYTF

J gene: TRBJ2-2
clone size: few
V gene: TRBV18
D gene: TRBD2
CDR3 DNA: TGTGCCAGCTCACCACTGTCTAGCGGAAACACCGGGGAGCTGTTTTTT
CDR3 protein: CASSPLSSGNTGELFF

J gene: TRBJ2-3
clone size: .
V gene: TRBV9
D gene: TRBD1
CDR3 DNA: TGTGCCAGCAGCGCGACAGGGACAGATACGCAGTATTTT
CDR3 protein: CASSATGTDTQYF

J gene: TRBJ1-1
clone size: once
V gene: TRBV12-3/TRBV12-4
D gene: TRBD1
CDR3 DNA: TGTGCCAGCAGTAAGCAGGGGGCGACTGAAGCTTTCTTT
CDR3 protein: CASSKQGATEAFF

J gene: TRBJ2-1
clone size: .
V gene: TRBV15
D gene: .
CDR3 DNA: TGTGCCACCAGCAGAGATGGTTACAGGGGGGGCGATGAGCAGTTCTTC
CDR3 protein: CATSRDGYRGGDEQFF

J gene: TRBJ2-2
clone size: .
V gene: TRBV10-3
D gene: .
CDR3 DNA: TGTGCCATCAGTGATCGCGGGGAGCTGTTTTTT
CDR3 protein: CAISDRGELFF

J gene: TRBJ2-5
clone size: .
V gene: TRBV7-9
D gene: TRBD2
CDR3 DNA: TGTGCCAGCAGCTCGGCGACTAGCGGCGGTCTTGAGACCCAGTACTTC
CDR3 protein: CASSSATSGGLETQYF

J gene: TRBJ2-3
clone size: .
V gene: TRBV11-3
D gene: .
CDR3 DNA: TGTGCCAGCAGCTTAGGAGGCGTTGTGCTGGGACAAAACACAGATACGCAGTATTTT
CDR3 protein: CASSLGGVVLGQNTDTQYF

J gene: TRBJ2-1
clone size: .
V gene: TRBV5-8
D gene: TRBD1
CDR3 DNA: TGTGCCCTCCAGGGGGCCAGCGATGAGCAGTTCTTC
CDR3 protein: CALQGASDEQFF

J gene: TRBJ1-5
clone size: .
V gene: TRBV21-1
D gene: .
CDR3 DNA: TGTGCCAGCATTGTTTGGACAGGGCCTAATCAGCCCCAGCATTTT
CDR3 protein: CASIVWTGPNQPQHF

J gene: TRBJ1-3
clone size: once
V gene: TRBV28
D gene: .
CDR3 DNA: TGTGCCAGCAGTTCCATGAAGATAGGGGGAACGGTATCCTCTGGAAACACCATATATTTT
CDR3 protein: CASSSMKIGGTVSSGNTIYF

J gene: TRBJ1-5
clone size: .
V gene: TRBV19
D gene: TRBD1
CDR3 DNA: TGTGCCAGTAGGACAGGGACCGGTCAGCCCCAGCATTTT
CDR3 protein: CASRTGTGQPQHF

J gene: TRBJ2-6
clone size: .
V gene: TRBV7-3
D gene: .
CDR3 DNA: TGTGCCAGCAGTCAGGACTCTGGGGCCAACGTCCTGACTTTC
CDR3 protein: CASSQDSGANVLTF

J gene: TRBJ1-1
clone size: .
V gene: TRBV9
D gene: TRBD1
CDR3 DNA: TGTGCCAGCAGCGTAGGACAGGGGAACACTGAAGCTTTCTTT
CDR3 protein: CASSVGQGNTEAFF

J gene: TRBJ2-1
clone size: .
V gene: TRBV2
D gene: TRBD2
CDR3 DNA: TGTGCCAGCAGAGAGGGAGGGGTTAGCTCCTACAATGAGCAGTTCTTC
CDR3 protein: CASREGGVSSYNEQFF

J gene: TRBJ1-3
clone size: .
V gene: TRBV7-2
D gene: .
CDR3 DNA: TGTGCCAGCAGCAGGGAGGCAGCATACTTCGGAAACACCATATATTTT
CDR3 protein: CASSREAAYFGNTIYF

J gene: TRBJ1-2
clone size: .
V gene: TRBV27
D gene: TRBD1
CDR3 DNA: TGTGCCAGCAGTCCTAGGACAGGGGACTATGGCTACACCTTC
CDR3 protein: CASSPRTGDYGYTF

J gene: TRBJ1-5
clone size: .
V gene: TRBV5-6
D gene: .
CDR3 DNA: TGTGCCAGCAGCTTCGGGGGAACGAGCAATCAGCCCCAGCATTTT
CDR3 protein: CASSFGGTSNQPQHF

J gene: TRBJ1-1
clone size: .
V gene: TRBV6-6
D gene: .
CDR3 DNA: TGTGCCAGCCTCGACACTTGGGACACTGAAGCTTTCTTT
CDR3 protein: CASLDTWDTEAFF

J gene: TRBJ1-2
clone size: .
V gene: TRBV5-5
D gene: .
CDR3 DNA: TGTGCCAGCAGCTTAGACTTGCCCTTATATGGCTACACCTTC
CDR3 protein: CASSLDLPLYGYTF

J gene: TRBJ2-1
clone size: few
V gene: TRBV27
D gene: .
CDR3 DNA: TGTGCCAGCATGGCGGGACCCAATGAGCAGTTCTTC
CDR3 protein: CASMAGPNEQFF

J gene: TRBJ2-5
clone size: .
V gene: TRBV6-1
D gene: .
CDR3 DNA: TGTGCCAGCAGTGAAGCGCCCGGGGTAGGGACCCAGTACTTC
CDR3 protein: CASSEAPGVGTQYF

J gene: TRBJ2-1
clone size: .
V gene: TRBV11-2
D gene: TRBD2
CDR3 DNA: TGTGCCAGCAGCTTCAGCGGGGGGGCCGCCCCCAATGAGCAGTTCTTC
CDR3 protein: CASSFSGGAAPNEQFF

J gene: TRBJ2-3
clone size: .
V gene: TRBV9
D gene: TRBD2
CDR3 DNA: TGTGCCAGCAGCGTAGACGGGGGGGCAGATACGCAGTATTTT
CDR3 protein: CASSVDGGADTQYF

J gene: TRBJ1-2
clone size: .
V gene: TRBV20-1
D gene: TRBD1
CDR3 DNA: TGCAGTGCCAGGGACAGGGAAGACTACACCTTC
CDR3 protein: CSARDREDYTF

J gene: TRBJ2-7
clone size: .
V gene: TRBV30
D gene: TRBD2
CDR3 DNA: TGTGCCTGGAGTAGGGCTAGCGGGAGTAGCGAGCAGTACTTC
CDR3 protein: CAWSRASGSSEQYF